Listed below are T cell receptor beta chains from one sample, sequenced in a study of CD8+CD57+ T cells in acquired aplastic anemia. TCRdb ran MiXCR on the reads and lists one entry per CDR3 protein. The sample lists roughly 500,000 distinct CDR3 sequences, around 32% occurring once. Sequenced input: sorted CD4+, CD8+, or CD8+CD57+ T cells (not recorded which) from PBMCs. The receptors come from a human donor with aplastic anemia. CDR3s include the opening cysteine and the closing phenylalanine or tryptophan. Each record gives: clone size, CDR3 length, J gene, V gene, D gene, CDR3 DNA, CDR3 protein. The D gene is left open where the match is weak. Size is stated for part of the rows, as once, few or many counts, or as a class when the clone is expanded.

many 17 TRBJ2-3 TRBV15 NA TGTGCCACCAGCAGAGGGTCGGGGTCACCTAGCACAGATACGCAGTATTTT CATSRGSGSPSTDTQYF
many 13 TRBJ2-7 TRBV7-7 NA TGTGCTAGCAGCTTAGGAACCCAGAGCGAGCAGTACTTC CASSLGTQSEQYF
many 13 TRBJ2-5 TRBV11-2 NA TGTGCCAGCAGCTTAGAGGGTGGGGAGACCCAGTACTTC CASSLEGGETQYF
few 14 TRBJ1-6 TRBV5-4 TRBD1 TGTGCCAGCAGCCTCACAGGGGTGGGTTCACCCCTCCACTTT CASSLTGVGSPLHF
many 15 TRBJ2-7 TRBV20-1 TRBD2 TGCAGTGCTAGCCTCCTAGCGGGACGACTGGACGAGCAGTACTTC CSASLLAGRLDEQYF
few 14 TRBJ1-2 TRBV30 NA TGTGCCTGGAGTGTACAAGGGAGTGCGGGTGGCTACACCTTC CAWSVQGSAGGYTF
once 15 TRBJ2-5 TRBV10-3 TRBD2 TGTGCCATCAGTGCCGGGACTAGCGGCCAAGAGACCCAGTACTTC CAISAGTSGQETQYF
NA 15 TRBJ2-1 TRBV9 TRBD2 TGTGCCAGCAGCGTAGGTGGCGGGGGGGGCAATGAGCAGTTCTTC CASSVGGGGGNEQFF
NA 15 TRBJ1-2 TRBV10-3 NA TGTGCCATCAGTACCGGGGGACCTACTCTAAATGGCTACACCTTC CAISTGGPTLNGYTF
many 14 TRBJ1-5 TRBV19 NA TGTGCCTCCCTCAAAAGTAGGGGGGATCAGCCCCAGCATTTT CASLKSRGDQPQHF
NA 16 TRBJ2-7 TRBV25-1 TRBD1 TGTGCCAGCAGTTCCTTACAGGGGCCCAGCTCCTACGAGCAGTACTTC CASSSLQGPSSYEQYF
once 15 TRBJ2-3 TRBV9 NA TGTGCCAGCAGCGTAGCCGGGACGGGCACAGATACGCAGTATTTT CASSVAGTGTDTQYF
many 15 TRBJ1-2 TRBV20-1 TRBD1 TGCAGTGCCAGGAACCGGGACAGGGGAAACTATGGCTACACCTTC CSARNRDRGNYGYTF
NA 15 TRBJ1-5 TRBV6-1 NA TGTGCCAGCAGCTCCCGGGGGGGAGGGAATCAGCCCCAGCATTTT CASSSRGGGNQPQHF
NA 15 TRBJ1-2 TRBV28 NA TGTGCCAGCAGTTTGCGGGACTCAGGGAGAGATGGCTACACCTTC CASSLRDSGRDGYTF
NA 13 TRBJ2-7 TRBV7-9 TRBD1 TGTGCCAGCAGCTATGGGACAGGGTACGAGCAGTACTTC CASSYGTGYEQYF
NA 16 TRBJ1-1 TRBV11-2 NA TGTGCCAGCAGCCATGCACGGGGCTTTAGGGTGACTGAAGCTTTCTTT CASSHARGFRVTEAFF
NA 12 TRBJ2-2 TRBV29-1 NA TGCAGCGCCCCAAGAAGTGGCGGGGAGCTGTTTTTT CSAPRSGGELFF
few 13 TRBJ1-5 TRBV7-9 NA TGTGCCAGCAGCCCCCCCACGGGGCAGCCCCAGCATTTT CASSPPTGQPQHF
few 15 TRBJ1-5 TRBV11-2 TRBD1 TGTGCCAGCAGCTTCGGGACAGGGGGAGGTCAGCCCCAGCATTTT CASSFGTGGGQPQHF
NA 15 TRBJ2-7 TRBV10-1 TRBD1 TGCGCCAGCAGTAGGCTCGGGACAGCACCCTACGAGCAGTACTTC CASSRLGTAPYEQYF
NA 16 TRBJ2-4 TRBV6-2/TRBV6-3 NA TGTGCCAGCAGTTACTCCAGAGGCTTCGCCAAAAACATTCAGTACTTC CASSYSRGFAKNIQYF
NA 12 TRBJ2-5 TRBV25-1 NA TGTGCTAGGGAGGCGGCCCTCGGGCCCCAGTACTTC CAREAALGPQYF
few 16 TRBJ2-5 TRBV12-3/TRBV12-4 TRBD1 TGTGCCAGCAGTTTCGGAGACAGGGCAAAGAAAGAGACCCAGTACTTC CASSFGDRAKKETQYF
NA 17 TRBJ1-2 TRBV15 TRBD1 TGTGCCACCAGCAGCGCGGGACAGGGAGTGGGGGACTATGGCTACACCTTC CATSSAGQGVGDYGYTF
NA 16 TRBJ2-3 TRBV6-5 NA TGTGCCAGCAGTTACTCCCGGACTACTAGCACAGATACGCAGTATTTT CASSYSRTTSTDTQYF
many 13 TRBJ2-5 TRBV7-3 NA TGTGCCAGCAGCCTATTACCCCAAGAGACCCAGTACTTC CASSLLPQETQYF
many 16 TRBJ2-3 TRBV10-3 NA TGTGCCATCAGCCCTGGGGTCGGGACTAGCACAGATACGCAGTATTTT CAISPGVGTSTDTQYF
many 13 TRBJ1-6 TRBV7-3 NA TGTGCCAGCAGCTTTGATCTAAATTCACCCCTCCACTTT CASSFDLNSPLHF
many 13 TRBJ1-4 TRBV2 NA TGTGCCAGCAGTGAACAGATAAATGAAAAACTGTTTTTT CASSEQINEKLFF
many 15 TRBJ2-6 TRBV29-1 TRBD1 TGCAGCGTTGTAAACAGGGGTGCTGGGGCCAACGTCCTGACTTTC CSVVNRGAGANVLTF
NA 15 TRBJ2-7 TRBV2 TRBD2 TGTGCCTCATTGACTAGCGGGGGGGCCTCCTACGAGCAGTACTTC CASLTSGGASYEQYF
NA 17 TRBJ2-7 TRBV4-2 TRBD2 TGTGCCAGCAGCCAAGATCGTAGGACTAGCGGTACCTACGAGCAGTACTTC CASSQDRRTSGTYEQYF
few 16 TRBJ2-3 TRBV7-3 TRBD2 TGTGCCAGCAGCTTATACCCAGCGGGGAGGGGAGATACGCAGTATTTT CASSLYPAGRGDTQYF
few 15 TRBJ1-2 TRBV7-2 NA TGTGCCAGCAGCTTAGTATGGGGGGAAGGTAGGGGCTACACCTTC CASSLVWGEGRGYTF
NA 13 TRBJ1-4 TRBV25-1 TRBD1 TGTGCCTGCGACCGGGACAGGGGCGAAAAACTGTTTTTT CACDRDRGEKLFF
many 12 TRBJ1-2 TRBV29-1 NA TGCAGCGTTGAGGAGGGATTCTATGGCTACACCTTC CSVEEGFYGYTF
NA 13 TRBJ2-1 TRBV24-1 TRBD1 TGTGCCACCAGTGATGACAGGGATCATGAGCAGTTCTTC CATSDDRDHEQFF
few 13 TRBJ2-2 TRBV7-3 NA TGTGCCAGCAGCTTAGGGGGGTCCGGGGAGCTGTTTTTT CASSLGGSGELFF
many 13 TRBJ1-5 TRBV7-2 NA TGTGCCAGCAGCTTAGATATGCCTCAGCCCCAGCATTTT CASSLDMPQPQHF
NA 15 TRBJ1-2 TRBV29-1 NA TGCAGCGTTGGAGGTACTCTAACAGCTAACTATGGCTACACCTTC CSVGGTLTANYGYTF
many 12 TRBJ1-2 TRBV20-1 NA TGCAGTGCTAAGACAGATAACTATGGCTACACCTTC CSAKTDNYGYTF
few 14 TRBJ2-7 TRBV7-9 NA TGTGCCAGCAGCCACGGACAGTACTCCTACGAGCAGTACTTC CASSHGQYSYEQYF
NA 13 TRBJ1-1 TRBV27 NA TGTGCTTCAGGGAAGGAATCGTACACTGAAGCTTTTTTT CASGKESYTEAFF
many 16 TRBJ2-1 TRBV24-1 NA TGTGCCACCAGTGATAACCTGGGGACCCGGGGGAATGAGCAGTTCTTC CATSDNLGTRGNEQFF